Below, 12 T cell receptor beta chains from the same sample are listed, as sequenced in a study of graft-versus-host responses after intestinal transplantation. The assay was immunoSEQ multiplex PCR, and TCRdb's table has in-frame clones only and misses some. The sample lists about 88,000 clones; roughly nine tenths were seen once. The antigens for these receptors are not known. The sample in question was unstimulated CD4+ T cells sorted from spleen or lymph node cells, obtained before intestinal transplant. The receptors shown here come from a human donor who received an intestinal transplant.

The chain employs TRBV18 and TRBJ1-1; D unclear. The CDR3 is 12 residues long. The germline CDR1 and CDR2 sequences are KGHSH and LQKENI. V lost 6 bases, J lost 2 bases, and 7 bases lay in between. The CDR3 reads CASSTTNTEAFF. The CDR3 DNA is TGTGCCAGCTCCACGACAAACACTGAAGCTTTCTTT. Complete variable domain (other parts from reference TRBV18 and TRBJ1-1): NAGVMQNPRHLVRRRGQEARLRCSPMKGHSHVYWYRQLPEEGLKFMVYLQKENIIDESGMPKERFSAEFPKEGPSILRIQQVVRGDSAAYFCASSTTNTEAFFGQGTRLTVV.

The rearrangement links TRBV28 to TRBJ1-1; D possibly corresponds to TRBD1 (5 bases). The CDR3 totals 12 residues. In germline, CDR1 is MDHEN, CDR2 SYDVKM. Trimming took off 2 bases at V and 8 bases at J, with 9 bases between the two ends. The CDR3 loop is CASSLARVEAFF. CDR3 DNA: TGTGCCAGCAGTTTAGCCAGGGTAGAAGCTTTCTTT.

The chain couples TRBV5-4 to TRBJ1-2; 8 bases line up with TRBD1. V lost 5 bases and J lost 8; bases outside the gene matches: 5. Germline CDR1 is SGHNT and CDR2 is YYREEE (reference sequence). CDR3 size: 12 residues. The DNA of the CDR3 is TGTGCCAGCAGTAGGTCAGGGGGCGGCTACACCTTC. Its protein is CASSRSGGGYTF.

The sample holds one count of this clone. V gene TRBV2 combines with J gene TRBJ1-5; D gene unclear. The CDR3 is made up of 14 amino acids. Germline CDR1 SNHLY, CDR2 FYNNEI. The V gene lost 2 bases and the J gene lost 3 bases, with 8 bases spanning the gap. As DNA, the CDR3 is TGTGCCAGCAGTGAACGGAGCCCCAATCAGCCCCAGCATTTT. This encodes CASSERSPNQPQHF.

This chain joins TRBV6-5 and TRBJ1-1, with D uncertain. This CDR3 is built from 14 residues. The V end was cut by 7 bases, the J end by 1 base, with 13 bases between. From germline, CDR1 is MNHEY and CDR2 SVGAGI. CDR3 sequence: CASTYSGGNTEAFF. For the CDR3, the DNA is TGTGCCAGCACCTACTCGGGAGGGAACACTGAAGCTTTCTTT.

The chain couples TRBV5-4 to TRBJ2-1; D uncertain. CDR1 is SGHNT and CDR2 is YYREEE in the germline V gene (reference sequence). V shed 0 bases and J shed 3 bases, with 10 bases lying between them. The CDR3 runs to 15 residues. The CDR3 DNA reads as TGTGCCAGCAGCTTGGGGTGGGCTTTCTACAATGAGCAGTTCTTC. This encodes CASSLGWAFYNEQFF.

J is TRBJ1-6 and V is TRBV19; possible D gene TRBD1, 6 bases. Trimming stripped 3 bases from V and 10 bases from J, with 16 bases between. Germline CDR1 is LNHDA and CDR2 is SQIVND (reference sequence). The CDR3 loop spans 15 amino acids. The CDR3 nucleotides are TGTGCCAGTAGTATGCAACAGGGCGTAGGCTCACCCCTCCACTTT. Translated, it gives CASSMQQGVGSPLHF.

J is TRBJ2-5 and V is TRBV6-6, with 11 bases fitting TRBD2. Germline CDR1 reads MNHNY; CDR2 reads SVGAGI (reference sequence). With V trimmed by 7 bases and J by 13 bases, 17 bases remained unmatched. The CDR3 spans 15 residues. CDR3 region: CASTPGLAGGPAGYF. CDR3 DNA: TGTGCCAGCACCCCGGGGCTAGCGGGGGGACCCGCCGGGTACTTC.

The DNA for the CDR3 is TGTGCCAGCAGCGTAGTGGGACACTTGAACACTGAAGCTTTCTTT. It specifies CASSVVGHLNTEAFF. The chain joins TRBV9 to TRBJ1-1; tentative D call: TRBD1 (6 bases). Trimming removed 0 bases at V and 0 bases at J, with 9 bases between. CDR3 size: 15 residues. Germline lookup yields CDR1 SGDLS and CDR2 YYNGEE.

The rearrangement joins TRBV19 to TRBJ1-1; D ambiguous. CDR1 is LNHDA and CDR2 is SQIVND in the germline V gene (reference sequence). V was shortened by 3 bases and J by 1 base, with 9 bases between the two germline ends. CDR3 length: 14 amino acids. This CDR3 is CASSIRQENTEAFF. CDR3 nucleotide sequence: TGTGCCAGTAGTATTCGGCAGGAGAACACTGAAGCTTTCTTT.

The CDR3 is CASSVRGGGGNEQYF. CDR3 nucleotides: TGTGCCAGCAGCGTACGAGGGGGTGGAGGTAACGAGCAGTACTTC. The chain joins TRBV9 to TRBJ2-5, with TRBD1 as a possible D gene (6 bases). The J call is uncertain, as TRBJ2-7 better fits the DNA end. The germline V gene encodes CDR1 SGDLS and CDR2 YYNGEE. This CDR3 spans 15 amino acids.

The V and J genes are TRBV6-5 and TRBJ1-2; D might be TRBD1 (5 bases). V shed 6 bases and J shed 1 base, with 12 bases lying between them. Germline V lookup: CDR1 MNHEY, CDR2 SVGAGI. The CDR3 spans 14 residues. CDR3 protein: CASRRGTVNYGYTF. CDR3 nucleotide sequence: TGTGCCAGCAGGCGCGGGACGGTTAACTATGGCTACACCTTC.